This is a list of T cell receptor beta chains from one sample in a study of control samples from healthy donors and cancer patients. Data came from immunoSEQ multiplex PCR; TCRdb stores just in-frame clones and leaves some out. The data contain over 120,000 clones, 75% to 95% of them seen just once; the ten biggest clones take up approximately 3.2%. The sample was blood. Every receptor here comes from a man aged 30 to 39 in good health. CDR3s include the opening cysteine and the closing phenylalanine or tryptophan. The D gene is left open where the match is weak. Only part of the rows carry a size: once, few, many, or a class if the clone is expanded.

abundance	d_gene	v_gene	j_gene	CDR3nt	CDR3aa
-	-	TRBV18	TRBJ2-1	TGTGCCAGCTCACCACTGGCCGTTAGGGGGGACAATGAGCAGTTCTTC	CASSPLAVRGDNEQFF
-	TRBD1	TRBV7-9	TRBJ1-1	TGTGCCAGCAGCCCCCCGACAGGGTTTAGCAACACTGAAGCTTTCTTT	CASSPPTGFSNTEAFF
-	TRBD1	TRBV29-1	TRBJ1-1	TGCAGCGTTTGGACAGGTCAAATGTGGGACACTGAAGCTTTCTTT	CSVWTGQMWDTEAFF
-	TRBD1	TRBV5-8	TRBJ1-5	TGTGCCAGCACCACCGGGACAGGGGCTAGCAATCAGCCCCAGCATTTT	CASTTGTGASNQPQHF
few	-	TRBV3-1/TRBV3-2	TRBJ1-2	TGTGCCAGCAGCCAGGACAGTAGCTATGGCTACACCTTC	CASSQDSSYGYTF
-	-	TRBV19	TRBJ1-1	TGTGCCAGTAGTTCCTCGGGAGGGGTGGTAGCTGAAGCTTTCTTT	CASSSSGGVVAEAFF
-	TRBD1	TRBV12-5	TRBJ1-2	TGTGCTAGTGGCCTGCCGGGACAGGGGGCACTGGCATATGGCTACACCTTC	CASGLPGQGALAYGYTF
-	TRBD1	TRBV9	TRBJ2-2	TGTGCCAGCAGCGAGACAGGGGGTTACACCGGGGAGCTGTTTTTT	CASSETGGYTGELFF
-	-	TRBV6-5	TRBJ2-2	TGTGCCAGCTCCGAGTGGGCCGGGAACACCGGGGAGCTGTTTTTT	CASSEWAGNTGELFF
-	TRBD1	TRBV19	TRBJ1-1	TGTGCCAGTAGTGGACAGGGTCTGGGCACTGAAGCTTTCTTT	CASSGQGLGTEAFF
-	-	TRBV4-1	TRBJ2-2	TGCGCCAGCACCATCGAAGAAAGGGCGAACACCGGGGAGCTGTTTTTT	CASTIEERANTGELFF
few	-	TRBV28	TRBJ2-5	TGTGCCGCGTCCTCGGGGCTTGGGGAGACCCAGTACTTC	CAASSGLGETQYF